The clone carrying this T cell receptor beta chain has a handful of counts. Its specificity is not known. These data belong to a study of T cell repertoires in cytomegalovirus infection. As for the study in general: Signatures in public TCR beta sequences pointed to both CMV infection and matching HLA type.

TCRdb reprocessed the reads via MiXCR and lists one record per CDR3 protein. The sample includes about 450,000 distinct CDR3 sequences, approximately 31% seen only once; the top ten take about an eighth. Study-wide points: Within the response measured ex vivo, HLA-C-restricted CMV-specific TCR beta clonotypes were dominant. Adding up the frequency of public TCR beta families identified people who carried CMV plus the relevant HLA.

CDR3 length: 11 residues. Per the germline V gene, CDR1 is MNHNS and CDR2 is SASEGT. V was cut by 7 bases and J by 7 bases, with 10 bases left in between. The rearrangement joins TRBV6-1 to TRBJ2-5, with D perhaps matching TRBD2 (6 bases). The sequenced sample consisted of PBMCs. This receptor was identified in a human donor in good health (CMV status not recorded). Some clones in this sample may be carry-over from other donors' samples. CDR3 nucleotides: TGTGCCAGCACCCTCGGGGGGACCCAGTACTTC. It translates to CASTLGGTQYF.